These 18 T cell receptor beta chains share one sample of origin, sequenced in a study of response to subunit inactivated influenza vaccine. TCRdb redid the calling of the RT-PCR reads with MiXCR, one entry per CDR3 protein. The sample comprises about 830,000 distinct CDR3 sequences, roughly 18% of which are singletons, and approximately 10% rests with the top ten. The source was PBMCs from blood, collected roughly 5 days after vaccination. These TCRs come from a middle-aged man who received an inactivated influenza vaccine.

This clonotype has more than one count but fewer than ten. The CDR3 protein is CSATGTLNQPQHF. The CDR3 bases are TGCAGTGCCACAGGGACGCTCAATCAGCCCCAGCATTTT. J is TRBJ1-5 and V is TRBV20-1, with D possibly being TRBD1 (6 bases). The CDR3 has 13 residues. V lost 6 bases to trimming and J lost 3 bases, with 12 bases between them. Germline V gives CDR1 DFQATT, CDR2 SNEGSKA (reference sequence).

A few counts support this clonotype. V usage is TRBV7-2 and J usage is TRBJ1-4; no reliable D call. Germline CDR1 is SGHTA and CDR2 is FQGNSA. The CDR3 is 15 residues long. V dropped 2 bases and J dropped 0 bases, with 7 bases sitting between them. CDR3 loop: CASSLFGATNEKLFF. CDR3 bases: TGTGCCAGCAGCTTATTTGGGGCAACTAATGAAAAACTGTTTTTT.

This clonotype showed up many times. The V and J genes are TRBV9 and TRBJ2-3; D remains unclear. The CDR3 is 12 residues long. Germline V gives CDR1 SGDLS, CDR2 YYNGEE. Deletions cut 0 bases from V and 3 bases from J, with 2 bases between. DNA for the CDR3: TGTGCCAGCAGCGTAGCTACAGATACGCAGTATTTT. Translation gives CASSVATDTQYF.

V and J are TRBV4-3 and TRBJ2-1; 8 bases are a match to TRBD1. Germline V lookup: CDR1 LGHNA, CDR2 YSLEER. V lost 0 bases, J lost 3 bases, and 4 bases stayed unmatched. This CDR3 comprises 16 residues. The CDR3 is CASSQDQGQVYNEQFF. In DNA, the CDR3 is TGCGCCAGCAGCCAAGATCAGGGACAGGTCTACAATGAGCAGTTCTTC.

This clonotype showed up just once. The chain combines TRBV11-2 with TRBJ2-1; no firm D call. The tail of the sequence fits TRBJ2-7 better, so the J call may be wrong. Germline CDR1 and CDR2: SGHAT and FQNNGV. The CDR3 extends over 14 amino acids. Here the CDR3 DNA reads TGTGCCAGCAGCTTAGTAGTCGGACCCAATGAGCAGTACTTC. Translating it yields CASSLVVGPNEQYF.

This clonotype was seen a single time. The chain combines TRBV7-9 with TRBJ2-1; D ambiguous. V lost 5 bases to trimming and J lost 0 bases, with 11 bases between them. Germline V CDR1 and CDR2: SEHNR, FQNEAQ (reference sequence). CDR3 length equals 15 residues. Written as DNA, the CDR3 is TGTGCCAGCAGCACCAGAAGAGACTCCTACAATGAGCAGTTCTTC. This translates into CASSTRRDSYNEQFF.

This chain links TRBV12-3 or TRBV12-4 with TRBJ1-5; TRBD1 aligns across 7 bases. This CDR3 comprises 14 residues. The J segment lost 6 bases and the V segment lost 2 bases, leaving 4 bases of the junction unmatched. CDR3 nucleotide sequence: TGTGCCAGCAGTTTAACAGACAGGGCTCAGCCCCAGCATTTT. As protein: CASSLTDRAQPQHF.

J is TRBJ1-1 and V is TRBV3-1; D may be TRBD1 (6 bases). V was trimmed by 6 bases and J by 0 bases, leaving 17 bases between them. The V gene's germline CDR1 is LGHDT and CDR2 YNNKEL (reference sequence). This CDR3 spans 16 amino acids. The CDR3 coding sequence is TGTGCCAGCAGTCTTCACGGGGGCCGAATGAACACTGAAGCTTTCTTT. The encoded protein is CASSLHGGRMNTEAFF.

The chain employs TRBV20-1 and TRBJ2-3, with 10 positions matching TRBD2. CDR1 and CDR2 (germline): DFQATT, SNEGSKA (reference sequence). This CDR3 is 16 amino acids long. V was clipped by 2 bases and J by 4 bases; unmatched bases: 9. The CDR3 loop reads CSARSQYSGGPDTQYF. CDR3 DNA sequence: TGCAGTGCTAGATCGCAATATAGCGGGGGGCCAGATACGCAGTATTTT.

The rearrangement joins TRBV27 to TRBJ2-1, with 7 bases lining up with TRBD1. Germline V CDR1 and CDR2: MNHEY, SMNVEV (reference sequence). Trimming took 5 bases from V and 9 from J; bases not matched to a gene: 10. The CDR3 runs 14 residues. DNA of the CDR3: TGTGCCAGCAGTGCTACCTCGACAGGGACTGAGCAGTTCTTC. Translated, it gives CASSATSTGTEQFF.

The rearrangement joins TRBV7-2 to TRBJ2-7, with TRBD2 matching over 10 bases. There are 16 residues in the CDR3. Per germline, CDR1 SGHTA and CDR2 FQGNSA. Trimming cost V 5 bases and J 0 bases; bases outside gene matches: 7. In DNA form, the CDR3 reads TGTGCCAGCAGCGGAGCTAGCGGGAGAGTCTCCTACGAGCAGTACTTC. As protein: CASSGASGRVSYEQYF.

The sample holds a few counts of this clonotype. The chain carries TRBV6-1 and TRBJ1-6; TRBD1 might be the D (6 bases). Germline lookup yields CDR1 MNHNS and CDR2 SASEGT. The germline V and J ends were trimmed by 6 bases and 7 bases, with 16 bases remaining between them. The CDR3 spans 15 residues. The CDR3 here is CASRVQGTKNSPLHF. Written as DNA, the CDR3 is TGTGCCAGCAGGGTACAGGGAACGAAGAATTCACCCCTCCACTTT.

This clonotype was counted between two and nine times. The chain couples TRBV20-1 to TRBJ2-1; no reliable D call. Germline V gene sequence: CDR1 DFQATT, CDR2 SNEGSKA (reference sequence). V lost 0 bases to trimming and J lost 2 bases, with 11 bases between them. The CDR3 has 15 amino acids. The CDR3 region has the DNA TGCAGTGCTAGAGATATTAGCTGGACCTACAATGAGCAGTTCTTC. Protein product: CSARDISWTYNEQFF.

The chain recombines TRBV6-1 with TRBJ1-2; 7 bases are shared with TRBD1. The ends lost 11 bases at V and 2 bases at J; junction bases unmatched: 5. The CDR3 is 12 amino acids. Looked up from germline, CDR1 is MNHNS and CDR2 is SASEGT. Written as DNA, the CDR3 is TGTGCCTCCCTCAGGGGGAACTATGGCTACACCTTC. The encoded protein is CASLRGNYGYTF.

V and J are TRBV11-2 and TRBJ2-1; 8 bases line up with TRBD2. The length of the CDR3 is 17 residues. Germline values: CDR1 SGHAT, CDR2 FQNNGV. Trimming took 5 bases from V and 0 from J; bases not matched to a gene: 9. CDR3 region: CASSTQLAGSSYNEQFF. The CDR3 DNA follows: TGTGCCAGCAGCACCCAATTAGCGGGGAGCTCCTACAATGAGCAGTTCTTC.

The sample holds a few counts of this clonotype. The chain combines TRBV6-2 or TRBV6-3 with TRBJ2-7, with a weak D call TRBD2 (5 bases). Trimming took 0 bases from V and 5 from J, leaving 14 bases between them. The CDR3 runs 15 residues. Per germline, CDR1 MNHEY and CDR2 SVGEGT. CDR3 protein: CASSYSPSKENEQYF. The DNA for the CDR3 is TGTGCCAGCAGTTACTCCCCTAGCAAGGAAAACGAGCAGTACTTC.

The rearrangement joins TRBV28 to TRBJ2-1, with D hard to call. V gave up 6 bases and J gave up 6 bases, with 15 bases separating them. The CDR3 is 14 amino acids. Per the germline V gene, CDR1 is MDHEN and CDR2 is SYDVKM. The CDR3 region has the DNA TGTGCCAGCAGCCCCCCCGACGCAGTCAATGAGCAGTTCTTC. Translation gives CASSPPDAVNEQFF.

The rearrangement links TRBV20-1 to TRBJ1-2; the D is unclear. V lost 8 bases and J 2 bases, leaving 15 bases between the germline ends. The CDR3 has 13 amino acids. The germline V gene has CDR1 DFQATT and CDR2 SNEGSKA (reference sequence). DNA of the CDR3: TGCAGTACCTCCGTCACGACGAACTATGGCTACACCTTC. Translated, it gives CSTSVTTNYGYTF.